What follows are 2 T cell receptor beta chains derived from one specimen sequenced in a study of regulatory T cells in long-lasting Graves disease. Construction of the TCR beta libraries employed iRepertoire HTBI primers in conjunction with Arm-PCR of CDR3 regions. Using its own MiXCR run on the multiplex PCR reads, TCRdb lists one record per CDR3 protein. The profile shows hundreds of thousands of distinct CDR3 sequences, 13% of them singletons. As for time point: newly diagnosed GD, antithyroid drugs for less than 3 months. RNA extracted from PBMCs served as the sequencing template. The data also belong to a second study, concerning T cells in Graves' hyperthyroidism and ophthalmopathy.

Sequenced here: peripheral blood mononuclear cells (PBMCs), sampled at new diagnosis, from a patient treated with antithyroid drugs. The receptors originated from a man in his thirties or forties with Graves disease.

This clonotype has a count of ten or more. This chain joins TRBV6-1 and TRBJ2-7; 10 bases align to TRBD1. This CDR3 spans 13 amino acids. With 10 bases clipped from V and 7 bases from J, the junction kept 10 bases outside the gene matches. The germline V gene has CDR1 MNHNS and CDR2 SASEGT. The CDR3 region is CATSGTGVSEQYF. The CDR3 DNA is TGTGCCACCTCCGGGACAGGGGTCTCGGAGCAGTACTTC.

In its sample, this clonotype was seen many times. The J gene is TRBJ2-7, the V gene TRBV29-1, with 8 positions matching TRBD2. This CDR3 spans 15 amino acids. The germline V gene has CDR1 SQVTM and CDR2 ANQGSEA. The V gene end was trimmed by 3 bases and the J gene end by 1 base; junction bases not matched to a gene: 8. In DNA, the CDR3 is TGCAGCGTTGAGGAAGCGGGAGTGGGGTCCTACGAGCAGTACTTC. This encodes CSVEEAGVGSYEQYF.